This T cell receptor beta chain came from a study of regulatory T cells in long-lasting Graves disease. The authors built TCR beta libraries using iRepertoire HTBI primers and Arm-PCR of CDR3 regions. TCRdb itself ran the multiplex PCR reads through MiXCR, one entry per CDR3 protein. The sample consists of 350,000 to 500,000 distinct CDR3 sequences, roughly a fifth of them appearing once. Trimming stripped 2 bases from V and 2 bases from J, with 8 bases between. The CDR3 has 14 residues. Germline loops: CDR1 MDHEN, CDR2 SYDVKM. The time point was: persistent/refractory GD, antithyroid drugs over 5 years with positive TRAb. Preparation of the TCR library used RNA extracted from PBMCs.

The sequencing here drew on peripheral blood mononuclear cells (PBMCs), taken when the disease was refractory, from a patient treated with antithyroid drugs. The receptor was derived from a female donor with Graves disease. This rearrangement joins TRBV28 to TRBJ2-3; D is undetermined. Written as DNA, the CDR3 is TGTGCCAGCAGTTTAGGATCGCTCACAGATACGCAGTATTTT. Its translation: CASSLGSLTDTQYF.